This TCR beta chain was retrieved from a study of beta chain features in type 1 diabetes. Expressed TCRB transcripts got sequenced, as all isolated RNA was reverse transcribed. The read count averaged around 3.6 million across naive, central memory and regulatory T cell samples. Using immunoSEQ multiplex PCR, the repertoire was profiled, and TCRdb retains in-frame clones only, with some absent. The sample carries a few hundred thousand clones, 11% recorded once. The sample holds a few counts of this clone. The CDR3 runs 13 residues. In germline, CDR1 is GTSNPN, CDR2 SVGIG (reference sequence). Trimming took off 7 bases at V and 1 base at J, with 12 bases between the two ends.

The receptor was derived from a man aged 18-30 years in good health. This sequence joins TRBV30 and TRBJ2-3; D may be TRBD2 (5 bases). Sequencing was done on a sample of central memory CD4+ T cells from blood. The CDR3 sequence is CAYEAGRTDTQYF. CDR3 DNA sequence: TGTGCCTATGAGGCGGGTCGCACAGATACGCAGTATTTT.